This T cell receptor beta chain stems from a study of T-cell memory formation after mild COVID-19. Study background: TCR clusters were mostly confined to one donor each.

Germline CDR1 SGHTA, CDR2 FQGTGA. V shed 5 bases and J shed 8 bases, with 9 bases lying between them. CDR3 size: 11 residues. General study results and limits: Contracting clones localized mainly to CM and EM when CD4+ and mainly to EMRA when CD8+.

TCRdb processed the 5' RACE reads anew with MiXCR; each CDR3 protein has one entry. The repertoire holds some 280,000 distinct CDR3 sequences, with roughly 16% as singletons. This clonotype showed up just a few times. The antigen is unknown. This clonotype was sampled from a man between 18 and 29 years old who had mild COVID-19 (a few samples of this study predate the infection). Cell type and time point are not known. V is TRBV7-3 and J is TRBJ1-2; D is ambiguous. The sample consisted of PBMCs or a T cell subset sorted from them (not recorded which). The CDR3 nucleotides read TGTGCCAGCAGCCCTCCGAGGGGCTACACCTTC. Protein product: CASSPPRGYTF.